These T cell receptor beta chains were read from a single sample in a study of PD-1 blockade in classical Hodgkin lymphoma. Repertoires were generated with immunoSEQ multiplex PCR, while TCRdb's copy carries only in-frame clones and drops some. The table shows some 46,000 clones, with over 60% occurring only once. Here the sequenced sample was peripheral blood mononuclear cells (PBMCs), taken before the second cycle of nivolumab. Every receptor here comes from a human donor with classical Hodgkin lymphoma. Both conserved end residues are part of each CDR3. D genes are given only for firm matches. Rows give clone size only sometimes, using once, few, many, or a class for an expanded clone.

clone_size d_call j_call v_call cdr3_nt cdr3_aa
- - TRBJ1-6 TRBV7-2 TGTGCCAGCAGCTTAGAGGCAGGGATGAATTCACCCCTCCACTTT CASSLEAGMNSPLHF
- - TRBJ1-2 TRBV28 TGTGCCAGCAGTTCATCGGGGGCTGAGGATGGCTACACCTTC CASSSSGAEDGYTF
few - TRBJ2-7 TRBV12-5 TGTGCTAGTGGAGGGTCATACGAGCAGTACTTC CASGGSYEQYF
- - TRBJ2-7 TRBV5-5 TGTGCCAGCAGCTTTAGGACATCGCCTACCCCCTACGAGCAGTACTTC CASSFRTSPTPYEQYF
- - TRBJ1-1 TRBV5-1 TGCGCCAGCAGCTCGGTTGGGGCGAGCACTGAAGCTTTCTTT CASSSVGASTEAFF
- TRBD1 TRBJ1-1 TRBV19 TGTGCCAGTAGTCCGGGACAGCCTAATGAAGCTTTCTTT CASSPGQPNEAFF
- - TRBJ1-1 TRBV28 TGTGCCAGCAGTTTATCATGGGGGTTTAGCACTGAAGCTTTCTTT CASSLSWGFSTEAFF
few - TRBJ2-5 TRBV18 TGTGCCAGCTCACCGCTAGATAACCCAGGAGAGACCCAGTACTTC CASSPLDNPGETQYF
- - TRBJ1-2 TRBV4-1 TGCGCCAGCAGCCAAGAAGGACAGATCTATGGCTACACCTTC CASSQEGQIYGYTF
few - TRBJ1-6 TRBV30 TGTGCCTGGGGTCCTTGGGACGGGAGCTCCTATAATTCACCCCTCCACTTT CAWGPWDGSSYNSPLHF
- - TRBJ1-5 TRBV10-2 TGCGCCAGCAGTGAGCGGGGGGCAAATCAGCCCCAGCATTTT CASSERGANQPQHF
- TRBD1 TRBJ1-1 TRBV7-9 TGTGCCAGCAGCCTTACTCCACAGGGGGCGGACACTGAAGCTTTCTTT CASSLTPQGADTEAFF
once TRBD1 TRBJ2-1 TRBV4-3 TGCGCCAGCAAAATAGGGACAGGGGGCAACAATGAGCAGTTCTTC CASKIGTGGNNEQFF
- - TRBJ2-5 TRBV19 TGTGCCAGTAGTATATTACCCCAAAATGATGGGGGCCGGGAGACCCAGTACTTC CASSILPQNDGGRETQYF
- - TRBJ1-4 TRBV5-1 TGCGCCAGCAGCCCGGGGGGCGCAACTAATGAAAAACTGTTTTTT CASSPGGATNEKLFF
- - TRBJ1-6 TRBV30 TGTGCCTGGAGTGTACCGGGCATATATAATTCACCCCTCCACTTT CAWSVPGIYNSPLHF
- TRBD2 TRBJ2-5 TRBV5-1 TGCGCCAGCAGCTTGGGGACTAGCGCGGTGGAGACCCAGTACTTC CASSLGTSAVETQYF
- TRBD1 TRBJ1-4 TRBV5-4 TGTGCCAGCAGCCCACAGGGGGCGGGTGAAAAACTGTTTTTT CASSPQGAGEKLFF
- - TRBJ2-5 TRBV19 TGTGCCAGTAGTCGTCAGGGCAGAGAGACCCAGTACTTC CASSRQGRETQYF
- TRBD1 TRBJ1-6 TRBV19 TGTGCCAGTAGTATAGTCGGGACAGGGGGTAATTCACCCCTCCACTTT CASSIVGTGGNSPLHF
- - TRBJ1-2 TRBV19 TGTGCCAGTAGTCGCCGGGAGGGACCAAACTATGGCTACACCTTC CASSRREGPNYGYTF
- TRBD1 TRBJ2-7 TRBV18 TGTGCCAGCTCGCCCAACAGGGGTAGGGCCTCCTACGAGCAGTACTTC CASSPNRGRASYEQYF
- - TRBJ2-3 TRBV4-3 TGCGCCAGCAGCCAAGGATTCATGGCGGGCGCCCCAGATACGCAGTATTTT CASSQGFMAGAPDTQYF
- TRBD1 TRBJ1-2 TRBV29-1 TGCAGCATCGGGACAGGGTTCAGAGAGGACTATGGCTACACCTTC CSIGTGFREDYGYTF
- - TRBJ1-5 TRBV7-3 TGTGCCAGCAGTCAAGCCCAGCCCCAGCATTTT CASSQAQPQHF
- TRBD1 TRBJ1-1 TRBV27 TGTGCCAGCAGTCAAGGACAGGTGAACACTGAAGCTTTCTTT CASSQGQVNTEAFF
- - TRBJ1-5 TRBV13 TGTGCCAGCAGTACGATTAATCAGCCCCAGCATTTT CASSTINQPQHF
- - TRBJ1-2 TRBV6-5 TGTGCCAGCAGCCCTACAGGGAATGGCTACACCTTC CASSPTGNGYTF
- - TRBJ1-1 TRBV10-3 TGTGCCATCAGTGATGCAGGGAGGGGGGACACTGAAGCTTTCTTT CAISDAGRGDTEAFF
- TRBD1 TRBJ2-1 TRBV7-9 TGTGCCAGCAGCGCAAGGACAGGGGCGTTCTACAATGAGCAGTTCTTC CASSARTGAFYNEQFF
- TRBD1 TRBJ2-4 TRBV11-3 TGTGCCAGCAGCTTACGGGACAGTTTGAAAAACATTCAGTACTTC CASSLRDSLKNIQYF
- - TRBJ2-3 TRBV5-1 TGCGCCAGCAGCCCCGCGACTAGTGGAACAGATACGCAGTATTTT CASSPATSGTDTQYF